This T cell receptor beta chain was sequenced during a study of blood T cell repertoires in COVID-19. About the research overall: Donors in the United States, Italy and Spain gave samples during acute or convalescent COVID-19. T cells, B-cell-depleted T cells, or PBMCs provided the cDNA or gDNA that served as material.

TCRdb's table, derived via immunoSEQ multiplex PCR, lists solely in-frame clones and lacks some. The repertoire holds roughly 41,000 clones, with more than 70% as singletons. V gave up 5 bases and J gave up 2 bases; unmatched junction bases: 13. This CDR3 has 17 residues. Germline CDR1 and CDR2: MGHRA and YSYEKL. Input material: peripheral blood. This TCR derives from a man between 60 and 70 years old with active COVID-19. V gene TRBV4-1 combines with J gene TRBJ2-3, with 7 bases matching TRBD2. CDR3 amino acids: CASSALGLAEPTDTQYF. The DNA for the CDR3 is TGCGCCAGCAGCGCTCTCGGCCTAGCGGAGCCCACAGATACGCAGTATTTT.